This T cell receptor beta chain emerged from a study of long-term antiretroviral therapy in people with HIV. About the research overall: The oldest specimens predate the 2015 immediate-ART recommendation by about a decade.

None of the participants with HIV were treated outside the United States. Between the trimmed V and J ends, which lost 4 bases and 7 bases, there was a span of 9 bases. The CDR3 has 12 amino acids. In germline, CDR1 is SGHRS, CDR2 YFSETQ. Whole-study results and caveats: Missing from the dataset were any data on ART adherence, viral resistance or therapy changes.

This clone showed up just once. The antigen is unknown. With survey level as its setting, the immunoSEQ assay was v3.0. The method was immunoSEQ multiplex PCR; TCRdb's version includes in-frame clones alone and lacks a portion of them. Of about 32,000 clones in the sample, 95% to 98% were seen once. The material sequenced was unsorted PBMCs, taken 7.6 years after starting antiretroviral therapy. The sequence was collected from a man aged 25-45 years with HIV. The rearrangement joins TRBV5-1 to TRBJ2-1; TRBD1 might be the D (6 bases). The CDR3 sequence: CASSPQGNEQFF. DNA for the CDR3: TGCGCCAGCAGCCCACAGGGAAATGAGCAGTTCTTC.